There are many counts of the clone carrying this TCR beta chain. Its cognate antigen is unknown. The data were obtained in a study of T cell repertoires in cytomegalovirus infection. MiXCR, run by TCRdb on the reads, gives a single entry per CDR3 protein. Here the sample spans approximately 500,000 distinct CDR3 sequences, approximately 15% being singletons. General study points: HLA-C-restricted, CMV-specific TCR beta clonotypes were dominant ex vivo. Identification of carriers of CMV plus the relevant HLA was achieved through cumulative public TCR beta family frequency.

V lost 5 bases to trimming and J lost 4 bases, with 20 bases between them. Germline values: CDR1 SGHAT, CDR2 FQNNGV. The CDR3 runs 17 residues. V is TRBV11-2 and J is TRBJ2-2; D possibly uses TRBD1 or TRBD2 (5 bases each). Sequenced material: CD8+ T cells from PBMCs. The receptor comes from a human donor in good health (CMV status not recorded). Some clones in this sample may be carry-over from other donors' samples. The CDR3 loop reads CASSLVLGTDPTGELFF. The CDR3 coding sequence is TGTGCCAGCAGCCTTGTCCTAGGGACCGATCCCACCGGGGAGCTGTTTTTT. The whole variable domain, remainder taken from reference TRBV11-2 and TRBJ2-2, is EAGVAQSPRYKIIEKRQSVAFWCNPISGHATLYWYQQILGQGPKLLIQFQNNGVVDDSQLPKDRFSAERLKGVDSTLKIQPAKLEDSAVYLCASSLVLGTDPTGELFFGEGSRLTVL.